This record looks at one TCR beta chain sequence and its context. Measured with immunoSEQ multiplex PCR; TCRdb has only the in-frame clones, and not every one. The repertoire has 39,000 or so clones, 90% of them found once; the top ten carry approximately 9.1%. The data were taken from a study of T cell changes during pregnancy in multiple sclerosis. Here the sequenced sample was CD8+ T cells from peripheral blood mononuclear cells, taken in the first trimester of pregnancy. The receptor's source is a female donor with multiple sclerosis, enrolled in a pregnancy study.

CDR3 protein: CASSRGTGGSGYTF. The DNA of the CDR3 is TGTGCCAGCAGCCGAGGGACAGGGGGCTCTGGCTACACCTTC. V and J are TRBV5-5 and TRBJ1-2, with 12 nucleotides matching TRBD1. Germline CDR1 SGHKS, CDR2 YYEKEE (reference sequence). V trimming: 4 bases; J trimming: 7 bases; junction bases outside the gene matches: 5. The CDR3 covers 14 residues.